This T cell receptor beta chain was found in a study of technical replicates of blood from several donors (dated by TCRdb to 2016 to 2017). For this chain, trimming is 1 base at the V end and 2 bases at the J end, and the number of junction bases without a gene match is 6. The CDR3 numbers 16 residues from cysteine through phenylalanine. Only the CDR3 DNA stays, 48 bases, in frame from base 1. Reading the germline V gene (reference sequence) gives CDR1 SEHNR and CDR2 FQNEAQ. To prepare the library, the immunoSEQ multiplex PCR assay was applied. In TCRdb, the immuneACCESS table is reduced to in-frame sequences with V and J assigned. These tables do not hold every clone; where another copy was compared, an unresolved V gene accounts for under half, and the others remain unexplained. Present in this sample are under 80,000 clones, roughly 92% of which were seen just once. 0.25% to 0.3% of the sample goes to the ten largest clones.

With respect to this clone: Its antigen is unknown. Per-nucleotide qualities are absent, and no much larger clonotype sits a single base away.

The TCR was taken from a human donor in good health. Sample: T cells isolated from PBMCs. This chain joins TRBV7-9 to TRBJ2-7, and 9 junctional nucleotides match TRBD1. In nucleotide form, the sequence is TGTGCCAGCAGCTTAGGGACCGGGACAGGGACCTACGAGCAGTACTTC. This codes for CASSLGTGTGTYEQYF.